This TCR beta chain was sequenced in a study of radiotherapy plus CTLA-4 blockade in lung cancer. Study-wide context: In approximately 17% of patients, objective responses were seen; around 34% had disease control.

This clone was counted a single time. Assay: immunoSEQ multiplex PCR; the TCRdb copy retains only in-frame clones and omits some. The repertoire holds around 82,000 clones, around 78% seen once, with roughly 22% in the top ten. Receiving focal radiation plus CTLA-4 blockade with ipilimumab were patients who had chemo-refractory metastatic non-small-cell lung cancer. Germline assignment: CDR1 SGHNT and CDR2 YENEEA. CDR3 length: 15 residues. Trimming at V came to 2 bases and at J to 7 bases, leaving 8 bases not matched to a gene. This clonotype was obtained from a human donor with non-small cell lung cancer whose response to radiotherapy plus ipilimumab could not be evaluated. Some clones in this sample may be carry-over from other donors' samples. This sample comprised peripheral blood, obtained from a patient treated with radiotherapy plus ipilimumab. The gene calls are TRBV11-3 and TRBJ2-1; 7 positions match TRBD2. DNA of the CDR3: TGTGCCAGCAGCTTAAGGGAGCGCGGGGGAAATGAGCAGTTCTTC. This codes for CASSLRERGGNEQFF.